There are many counts of the clone carrying this TCR beta chain. The data were obtained in a study of T cells in Graves' hyperthyroidism and ophthalmopathy. Amplification of TCR beta CDR3 regions was performed using RNA transcripts as template. Using the HTBI primer set, a first-round RT-PCR was run on the TCR CDR3. TCRdb called the multiplex PCR reads again in MiXCR, with one record for every CDR3 protein. The sample consists of approximately 520,000 distinct CDR3 sequences, less than 25% of them appearing once. Trimming took off 0 bases at V and 7 bases at J, with 9 bases between the two ends. Germline CDR1 reads GTSNPN; CDR2 reads SVGIG (reference sequence). The CDR3 spans 12 residues.

V is TRBV30 and J is TRBJ2-5; a weak D match, TRBD1 (5 bases). This TCR derives from a young man with Graves' hyperthyroidism. Sequencing input: blood. The CDR3 region has the DNA TGTGCCTGGAGTGTAGGTCAGGGGACCCAGTACTTC. Translating it yields CAWSVGQGTQYF.